This TCR beta chain was sequenced during a study of regulatory T cells in long-lasting Graves disease. Germline V CDR1 and CDR2: GTSNPN, SVGIG (reference sequence). Trimming took 4 bases from V and 7 from J, leaving 19 bases between them. The CDR3 extends over 14 amino acids. Study-wide findings and caveats: Persistent patients shared fewer than 3,500 public clonotypes among themselves. Newly diagnosed patients shared fewer, at some 970.

Indicated time point: newly diagnosed GD, antithyroid drugs for less than 3 months. Isolated PBMC RNA provided the starting material for the TCR library. Investigators prepared the TCR beta libraries by applying iRepertoire HTBI primers and Arm-PCR of CDR3 regions. TCRdb re-called the multiplex PCR reads through MiXCR, storing one row per CDR3 protein. The table has 530,000 or so distinct CDR3 sequences, approximately 13% seen once. This clonotype was picked up a small number of times. Its antigen remains unidentified. In addition, the sample was reused for a study of T cells in Graves' hyperthyroidism and ophthalmopathy.

Sequences were derived from peripheral blood mononuclear cells (PBMCs), sampled at new diagnosis, from a patient treated with antithyroid drugs. This receptor was obtained from a man younger than 40 with Graves disease. This chain uses TRBV30 with TRBJ2-5, with D possibly matching TRBD1 (7 bases). CDR3 DNA sequence: TGTGCCTGGACAGGGGGGCGTACGTTTTGGACCCAGTACTTC. As protein: CAWTGGRTFWTQYF.